The clone carrying this TCR beta chain was counted only a few times. The V end lost 0 bases, the J end lost 9 bases, and 15 bases lay between the germline ends. CDR1 is LGHNA and CDR2 is YSLEER in the germline V gene. The CDR3 runs to 15 residues. The data belong to a study of molecular identifiers for immune sequencing clone quantification. Via MiXCR, TCRdb re-called the PCR reads, giving one row per CDR3 protein. Of around 480,000 distinct CDR3 sequences listed, around 25% are singletons. This chain joins TRBV4-3 and TRBJ1-5, with D tentatively TRBD1 (5 bases). The sample comprised naive CD8+ T cells from blood, with Jurkat cell RNA spiked in. Regarding subset: FACS-sorted CD8+CD4-CCR7+CD45RA+ naive T cells. This TCR was sampled from a human donor in good health. Some libraries in this study had Jurkat cell RNA spiked in. CDR3 in amino acids: CASSQDLRGARPQHF. CDR3 DNA: TGCGCCAGCAGCCAAGATCTCCGGGGCGCTAGGCCCCAGCATTTT.